The 31 T cell receptor beta chains presented below share a single source sample, sequenced in a study of metastatic and nonmetastatic thyroid tumors (dated by TCRdb to between 2020 and 2021). None of the patients had been given any treatment before thyroid surgery. Preparation of the library involved PCR. Instrument on record: Illumina HiSeq 4000. TCRdb reprocessing: public reads trimmed at Q25 with fastp, clones called with MiXCR, in-frame beta chains kept. Within this sample are tens of thousands of clones, with less than 50% of them counted one time only. Roughly a quarter of the sample is taken by the ten largest. Sequenced sample: tumor tissue. Every receptor here comes from a male donor with papillary thyroid cancer or a benign thyroid nodule (not recorded which). Some clones in this sample may be carry-over from other donors' samples.

The table lists this clone with a few counts. V gene TRBV6-1 combines with J gene TRBJ2-7; 14 nucleotides match TRBD2. V lost 3 bases to trimming and J lost 9 bases; unmatched junction nucleotides: 10. The germline V gene has CDR1 MNHNS and CDR2 SASEGT. This CDR3 spans 16 amino acids. The CDR3, as DNA: TGTGCCAGCAGTGAGGTTATAGGGACTAGCGGGAGCCGGCAGTACTTC. Translation gives CASSEVIGTSGSRQYF.

This clone has a single count. One end of the junction is discordant with germline, which a read error may explain. The J gene is TRBJ1-2, the V gene TRBV11-3; D is ambiguous. Germline V CDR1 and CDR2: SGHNT, YENEEA. The CDR3 runs to 14 residues. The CDR3 nucleotides are TGTGCCAGCAGCGCCACAGCCTCTCCTCCTCGGACGTACTTC. This codes for CASSATASPPRTYF.

This chain connects TRBV19 to TRBJ2-5, with a possible D match to TRBD2 (6 bases). The CDR3 spans 13 residues. Looked up from germline, CDR1 is LNHDA and CDR2 is SQIVND (reference sequence). V lost 2 bases to trimming and J lost 5 bases, with 9 bases between them. The CDR3 spells CASSIIAEETQYF. DNA for the CDR3: TGTGCCAGTAGTATAATAGCGGAGGAGACCCAGTACTTC.

The rearrangement links TRBV28 to TRBJ1-5; D may be TRBD1 (5 bases). V lost 3 bases and J 6 bases, leaving 9 bases between the germline ends. Per the germline V gene, CDR1 is MDHEN and CDR2 is SYDVKM. The CDR3 has 13 amino acids. As DNA, the CDR3 is TGTGCCAGCAGTTTTGGGGGGATTCAGCCCCAGCATTTT. Residues: CASSFGGIQPQHF.

The V call is TRBV4-3, the J call TRBJ2-2; D ambiguous. The V gene lost 0 bases and the J gene lost 5 bases, with 10 bases spanning the gap. CDR1 is LGHNA and CDR2 is YSLEER in the germline V gene. The CDR3 spans 15 residues. Here the CDR3 DNA reads TGCGCCAGCAGCCAAGACGGGCTACCAACCGGGGAGCTGTTTTTT. Translated: CASSQDGLPTGELFF.

There are a few counts of this clone. The V gene is TRBV2, the J gene TRBJ2-7; 10 positions agree with TRBD1. In germline, CDR1 is SNHLY, CDR2 FYNNEI. The V segment lost 5 bases and the J segment 7 bases; nucleotides outside the gene matches: 8. The CDR3 is 14 residues long. DNA of the CDR3: TGTGCCAGCAGTACCGGGACAGGGGTAGGGGAGCAGTACTTC. Translated: CASSTGTGVGEQYF. Full variable domain (outside the CDR3, taken from reference TRBV2 and TRBJ2-7): EPEVTQTPSHQVTQMGQEVILRCVPISNHLYFYWYRQILGQKVEFLVSFYNNEISEKSEIFDDQFSVERPDGSNFTLKIRSTKLEDSAMYFCASSTGTGVGEQYFGPGTRLTVT.

The J gene is TRBJ1-1, the V gene TRBV3-1, with D unclear. Germline V lookup: CDR1 LGHDT, CDR2 YNNKEL (reference sequence). The CDR3 is made up of 13 amino acids. V lost 4 bases and J 0 bases, leaving 6 bases between the germline ends. The CDR3 protein is CASSPAMNTEAFF. CDR3 in DNA: TGTGCCAGCAGCCCGGCCATGAACACTGAAGCTTTCTTT.

The gene calls are TRBV11-2 and TRBJ2-7; TRBD1 aligns across 9 bases. CDR1 is SGHAT and CDR2 is FQNNGV in the germline V gene. Unmatched junction bases numbered 7, after V lost 1 base and J lost 3 bases. There are 16 residues in the CDR3. The CDR3 nucleotides read TGTGCCAGCAGCTTAGTGATGACAGGGGGTATCTACGAGCAGTACTTC. Amino acid sequence: CASSLVMTGGIYEQYF.

This clone is medium-sized within its sample. The chain links TRBV2 to TRBJ2-3, with D unclear. The CDR3 runs to 13 residues. The germline V gene encodes CDR1 SNHLY and CDR2 FYNNEI. V lost 1 base to trimming and J lost 2 bases, with 4 bases between them. CDR3 residues: CASSEDYTDTQYF. The CDR3 DNA sequence: TGTGCCAGCAGTGAAGACTACACAGATACGCAGTATTTT.

This sequence joins TRBV4-1 and TRBJ2-7, with TRBD1 matching over 9 bases. This CDR3 region has 17 residues. The V segment lost 1 base and the J segment 4 bases; nucleotides outside the gene matches: 11. The germline gives CDR1 MGHRA, CDR2 YSYEKL. This CDR3 is CASSQVASGQGGYEQYF. The DNA for the CDR3 is TGCGCCAGCAGCCAAGTGGCCTCGGGACAGGGAGGATACGAGCAGTACTTC.

The J gene is TRBJ2-5, the V gene TRBV27, with D tentatively TRBD2 (7 bases). This CDR3 is 16 amino acids long. V lost 5 bases and J 9 bases, leaving 25 bases between the germline ends. The V gene's germline CDR1 is MNHEY and CDR2 SMNVEV (reference sequence). CDR3 sequence reads: CASSKNGRGRLEAQYF. CDR3 coding DNA: TGTGCCAGCAGTAAAAATGGGCGGGGGCGGTTGGAGGCCCAGTACTTC.

The chain employs TRBV20-1 and TRBJ2-7; D is perhaps TRBD1 or TRBD2 (6 bases each). The CDR3 totals 15 residues. Trimming stripped 1 base from V and 6 bases from J, with 19 bases between. In germline, CDR1 is DFQATT, CDR2 SNEGSKA (reference sequence). CDR3 sequence: CSARGAGHGEVEQYF. In DNA form, the CDR3 reads TGCAGTGCTAGAGGTGCGGGACACGGCGAGGTCGAGCAGTACTTC.

By share of the sample, this clone is medium-sized. This chain links TRBV6-1 with TRBJ1-5; D call uncertain. Between the trimmed V and J ends, which lost 5 bases and 3 bases, there was a span of 11 bases. CDR1 and CDR2 (germline): MNHNS, SASEGT. CDR3 length equals 14 residues. CDR3 amino acids: CASSLGGNNQPQHF. CDR3 nucleotide sequence: TGTGCCAGCAGTCTTGGAGGTAACAATCAGCCCCAGCATTTT.

The chain is built from TRBV20-1 and TRBJ1-6; 8 nucleotides match TRBD1. From germline, CDR1 is DFQATT and CDR2 SNEGSKA (reference sequence). Trimming took 3 bases from V and 7 from J; bases not matched to a gene: 17. The CDR3 sequence is 18 residues long. The CDR3 is CSASSGQVGGGSNSPLHF. CDR3 nucleotide sequence: TGCAGTGCTAGTTCGGGACAGGTAGGGGGGGGCTCAAATTCACCCCTCCACTTT.

The V gene is TRBV9, the J gene TRBJ1-2; 7 bases are a match to TRBD1. The CDR3 extends over 17 amino acids. CDR1 SGDLS and CDR2 YYNGEE come from the germline V gene. Trimming cost V 5 bases and J 2 bases; bases outside gene matches: 15. The CDR3 nucleotides read TGTGCCAGCAGTCAGGGACAGTTTATATTTGGGAACTATGGCTACACCTTC. It codes for CASSQGQFIFGNYGYTF.

The sample holds one count of this clone. This chain uses TRBV5-5 with TRBJ1-3; D remains ambiguous. Trimming left V 1 base short and J 0 bases short, with 11 bases between. CDR3 length: 16 amino acids. In germline, CDR1 is SGHKS, CDR2 YYEKEE (reference sequence). The CDR3 DNA sequence: TGTGCCAGCAGCTTGAATCAGTTTAACTCTGGAAACACCATATATTTT. Its protein is CASSLNQFNSGNTIYF.

This clone turned up a few times. The gene calls are TRBV28 and TRBJ1-2, with no clear D. Trimming removed 4 bases at V and 2 bases at J, with 11 bases between. This CDR3 has 14 residues. The germline CDR1 and CDR2 sequences are MDHEN and SYDVKM. In DNA form, the CDR3 reads TGTGCCAGCAGTTACCATCAGATAAACTATGGCTACACCTTC. Amino acid sequence: CASSYHQINYGYTF.

The CDR3 DNA reads TGTGCCAGTAGTATAGAGAGTGGCAGATCTTTCTATGGCTACACCTTC. It is translated as CASSIESGRSFYGYTF. The rearrangement links TRBV19 to TRBJ1-2; D is ambiguous. The CDR3 extends over 16 amino acids. Germline lookup yields CDR1 LNHDA and CDR2 SQIVND (reference sequence). Trimming cost V 0 bases and J 4 bases, with 15 bases left between them. The full variable domain, rest sourced from reference TRBV19 and TRBJ1-2, is DGGITQSPKYLFRKEGQNVTLSCEQNLNHDAMYWYRQDPGQGLRLIYYSQIVNDFQKGDIAEGYSVSREKKESFPLTVTSAQKNPTAFYLCASSIESGRSFYGYTFGSGTRLTVV.

The chain has TRBV4-3 and TRBJ2-7, with 9 bases matching TRBD1. Germline CDR1 LGHNA, CDR2 YSLEER. V shed 1 base and J 3 bases; nucleotides not matched to a gene: 4. The CDR3 runs 15 residues. CDR3 in amino acids: CASSQGDRGDYEQYF. CDR3 coding DNA: TGCGCCAGCAGCCAAGGAGACAGGGGGGACTACGAGCAGTACTTC.

This clone is judged medium-sized (0.01 to 0.1%). The V gene is TRBV19, the J gene TRBJ1-1, with 7 bases identical to TRBD1. Trimming removed 9 bases from V and 5 bases from J; junction bases left unmatched: 12. The germline CDR1 and CDR2 sequences are LNHDA and SQIVND (reference sequence). The CDR3 contains 14 residues. The chain's CDR3 is CASYRGDPRTEAFF. DNA of the CDR3: TGTGCCAGCTACAGGGGCGACCCCCGGACTGAAGCTTTCTTT.

This clone appeared a few times. The chain joins TRBV10-1 to TRBJ2-7; 7 nucleotides match TRBD1. V shed 5 bases and J 3 bases; nucleotides not matched to a gene: 4. Per germline, CDR1 WNHNN and CDR2 SYGVQD (reference sequence). The CDR3 has 13 amino acids. The DNA for the CDR3 is TGCGCCAGCAGTAGACAGGGAAGCTACGAGCAGTACTTC. Its protein is CASSRQGSYEQYF.

The sample holds a few counts of this clone. The chain has TRBV11-3 and TRBJ2-7; 12 nucleotides align to TRBD2. The CDR3 has 15 amino acids. Germline-derived CDR1 and CDR2 are SGHNT and YENEEA. The trim removed 0 bases at V and 8 bases at J, leaving 5 bases unmatched. This CDR3 is CASSLDTTSGRKQYF. CDR3 DNA: TGTGCCAGCAGCTTAGATACTACTAGCGGGAGGAAGCAGTACTTC.

This clone was counted a few times. The chain is built from TRBV6-1 and TRBJ2-7; 10 bases map to TRBD2. The CDR3 loop spans 15 amino acids. J gave up 3 bases and V 8 bases, and 10 bases lay outside the gene matches. Germline CDR1 MNHNS, CDR2 SASEGT. The CDR3 spells CASQFRASGGYEQYF. In DNA, the CDR3 is TGTGCCAGCCAATTTCGGGCTAGCGGGGGCTACGAGCAGTACTTC.

This chain uses TRBV20-1 with TRBJ2-7; D is possibly TRBD1 (5 bases). CDR1 DFQATT and CDR2 SNEGSKA come from the germline V gene (reference sequence). The CDR3 is made up of 12 amino acids. V lost 3 bases and J lost 3, with 9 bases in between. CDR3 nucleotide sequence: TGCAGTGCTAGTGGCAGGGTCTACGAGCAGTACTTC. It is translated as CSASGRVYEQYF.

The rearrangement uses TRBV3-1 and TRBJ2-5, with D unclear. Germline V CDR1 and CDR2: LGHDT, YNNKEL (reference sequence). The CDR3 is 12 residues long. Trimming took off 1 base at V and 9 bases at J, with 9 bases between the two ends. The CDR3 DNA reads TGTGCCAGCAGCCAAGCCGAGGTTTCCCAGTACTTC. This codes for CASSQAEVSQYF.

The J gene is TRBJ2-7, the V gene TRBV13; the D gene is possibly TRBD2 (5 bases). Between the trimmed V and J ends, which lost 5 bases and 4 bases, there was a span of 6 bases. The CDR3 is made up of 11 amino acids. Looked up from germline, CDR1 is PRHDT and CDR2 is FYEKMQ (reference sequence). CDR3 residues: CASSRTYEQYF. The CDR3 DNA is TGTGCCAGCAGCCGGACTTACGAGCAGTACTTC. Complete variable domain (other parts from reference TRBV13 and TRBJ2-7): AAGVIQSPRHLIKEKRETATLKCYPIPRHDTVYWYQQGPGQDPQFLISFYEKMQSDKGSIPDRFSAQQFSDYHSELNMSSLELGDSALYFCASSRTYEQYFGPGTRLTVT.

This clone was picked up a small number of times. The chain links TRBV28 to TRBJ1-1; D not certain. This CDR3 has 12 amino acids. Germline values: CDR1 MDHEN, CDR2 SYDVKM. The V and J ends lost 6 bases and 2 bases respectively, with 7 bases between them. The CDR3 nucleotides are TGTGCCAGCAGGGTCAGCAACACTGAAGCTTTCTTT. Translating it yields CASRVSNTEAFF.

This rearrangement joins TRBV19 to TRBJ1-2, with D perhaps TRBD1 (5 bases). CDR1 is LNHDA and CDR2 is SQIVND in the germline V gene (reference sequence). The V gene lost 0 bases and the J gene lost 4 bases, with 6 bases spanning the gap. This CDR3 region has 13 residues. The CDR3 reads CASSIEGGYGYTF. CDR3 sequence (DNA): TGTGCCAGTAGTATAGAGGGGGGCTATGGCTACACCTTC.

J is TRBJ1-2 and V is TRBV12-3 or TRBV12-4, with 9 bases matching TRBD1. The CDR3 sequence is 14 residues long. V shed 5 bases, J shed 4 bases, and the junction held 5 bases outside the gene matches. The CDR3 loop reads CASSPQDRGYGYTF. Written as DNA, the CDR3 is TGTGCCAGCAGTCCCCAGGACAGGGGCTATGGCTACACCTTC.

V gene TRBV5-1 combines with J gene TRBJ2-7; the D is unclear. CDR1 is SGHRS, CDR2 YFSETQ, per germline. Trimming left V 0 bases short and J 3 bases short, with 7 bases between. CDR3 size: 13 residues. The CDR3 loop reads CASSLGANYEQYF. CDR3 nucleotide sequence: TGCGCCAGCAGCTTGGGGGCCAACTACGAGCAGTACTTC.

The V gene is TRBV7-2, the J gene TRBJ2-7; TRBD2 matches at 11 bases. CDR1 and CDR2 (germline): SGHTA, FQGNSA. Trimming cost V 2 bases and J 4 bases; bases outside gene matches: 4. The CDR3 length is 15 residues. CDR3 protein: CASSLRTSGLYEQYF. CDR3 DNA: TGTGCCAGCAGCTTAAGGACTAGCGGGTTGTACGAGCAGTACTTC.